The 17 T cell receptor beta chains given below trace back to one sample, sequenced in a study of shared clonotypes between healthy human individuals. Sequencing was performed with immunoSEQ multiplex PCR; in TCRdb, only in-frame clones are kept and a portion is missing. The sample comprises 2.3 million or so clones, approximately 95% of which are singletons, and under 0.45% rests with the top ten. The sequenced sample consisted of naive CD4+ T cells from PBMCs. As to subset: CD45RA+ positively selected. These receptors were collected from a man aged 18 to 29 in good health. Some clones in this sample may be carry-over from other donors' samples.

The rearrangement uses TRBV7-8 and TRBJ2-6; D gene unclear. The length of the CDR3 is 16 residues. Germline V CDR1 and CDR2: SGHVS, FQNEAQ. V gave up 1 base and J gave up 1 base, with 8 bases separating them. The CDR3 protein is CASSLGLGSGANVLTF. CDR3 DNA sequence: TGTGCCAGCAGCTTAGGGTTGGGGTCTGGGGCCAACGTCCTGACTTTC. Full variable domain (missing parts from reference TRBV7-8 and TRBJ2-6): GAGVSQSPRYKVAKRGQDVALRCDPISGHVSLFWYQQALGQGPEFLTYFQNEAQLDKSGLPSDRFFAERPEGSVSTLKIQRTQQEDSAVYLCASSLGLGSGANVLTFGAGSRLTVL.

This CDR3 reads CASSLRSNTGELFF. CDR3 bases: TGTGCCAGCAGCTTGAGGTCAAACACCGGGGAGCTGTTTTTT. V usage is TRBV5-4 and J usage is TRBJ2-2; D gene ambiguous. The CDR3 runs to 14 residues. CDR1 and CDR2 (germline): SGHNT, YYREEE (reference sequence). Trimming took 1 base from V and 2 from J, leaving 6 bases between them.

The gene calls are TRBV14 and TRBJ1-4; a weak D match, TRBD1 (6 bases). This CDR3 spans 15 amino acids. Germline-derived CDR1 and CDR2 are SGHDN and FVKESK. V was pared by 1 base and J by 8 bases, with 14 bases between. In DNA, the CDR3 is TGTGCCAGCAGCCAAGGCCGGGGGGCAGAAGAAAAACTGTTTTTT. It codes for CASSQGRGAEEKLFF.

The chain has TRBV28 and TRBJ2-5; D is uncertain. This CDR3 has 14 amino acids. Between the trimmed V and J ends, which lost 2 bases and 3 bases, there was a span of 10 bases. Per germline, CDR1 MDHEN and CDR2 SYDVKM. The CDR3 nucleotides read TGTGCCAGCAGTTTACTCTACCGAAAAGAGACCCAGTACTTC. Encoded protein: CASSLLYRKETQYF.

The J gene is TRBJ1-3, the V gene TRBV6-5; D unclear. The germline V and J ends were trimmed by 0 bases and 0 bases, with 6 bases remaining between them. The CDR3 is made up of 15 amino acids. Germline V gives CDR1 MNHEY, CDR2 SVGAGI. In DNA, the CDR3 is TGTGCCAGCAGTTACTCGATCATCTCTGGAAACACCATATATTTT. This gives the protein CASSYSIISGNTIYF.

V and J are TRBV5-8 and TRBJ1-4; unclear D gene. Germline CDR1 and CDR2: SGHTS and YDEGEE. The CDR3 has 16 amino acids. V was cut by 2 bases and J by 0 bases, with 11 bases left in between. The CDR3 region is CASSFWTGATNEKLFF. In DNA, the CDR3 is TGTGCCAGCAGCTTTTGGACCGGCGCAACTAATGAAAAACTGTTTTTT. Together with reference TRBV5-8 and TRBJ1-4, the CDR3 gives the full variable domain: EAGVTQSPTHLIKTRGQQATLRCSPISGHTSVYWYQQALGLGLQFLLWYDEGEERNRGNFPPRFSGRQFPNYSSELNVNALELEDSALYLCASSFWTGATNEKLFFGSGTQLSVL.

The chain employs TRBV5-1 and TRBJ2-3; D tentatively fits TRBD1 or TRBD2 (5 bases each). The V end lost 4 bases, the J end lost 5 bases, and 20 bases lay between the germline ends. Germline V lookup: CDR1 SGHRS, CDR2 YFSETQ. The CDR3 length is 16 residues. CDR3 sequence (DNA): TGCGCCAGCAGCATAGAGGGAGCCGGAAGGGGAGATACGCAGTATTTT. Encoded protein: CASSIEGAGRGDTQYF.

J is TRBJ1-6 and V is TRBV28; D remains unclear. V was clipped by 3 bases and J by 3 bases, with 12 bases between them. CDR1 and CDR2 from the germline V gene are MDHEN and SYDVKM. The CDR3 runs to 16 residues. CDR3 amino acids: CASSLPAWGYNSPLHF. Here the CDR3 DNA reads TGTGCCAGCAGTTTGCCCGCGTGGGGCTATAATTCACCCCTCCACTTT.

The chain has TRBV25-1 and TRBJ1-1; tentatively, D is TRBD1 (6 bases). This CDR3 has 13 residues. The V end was cut by 6 bases, the J end by 11 bases, with 19 bases between. The germline gives CDR1 MGHDK, CDR2 SYGVNS. For the CDR3, the DNA is TGTGCCAGCAGAGGGGGGTTAGGACGCTCGGCTTTCTTT. Translated: CASRGGLGRSAFF.

The chain joins TRBV7-2 to TRBJ2-5; no definite D call. Trimming left V 2 bases short and J 4 bases short, with 11 bases between. The germline gives CDR1 SGHTA, CDR2 FQGNSA. The length of the CDR3 is 14 residues. The CDR3 loop is CASSLLGQAETQYF. As DNA, the CDR3 is TGTGCCAGCAGCTTACTTGGGCAGGCAGAGACCCAGTACTTC. The entire variable domain, with the rest obtained from reference TRBV7-2 and TRBJ2-5, is as follows: GAGVSQSPSNKVTEKGKDVELRCDPISGHTALYWYRQSLGQGLEFLIYFQGNSAPDKSGLPSDRFSAERTGGSVSTLTIQRTQQEDSAVYLCASSLLGQAETQYFGPGTRLLVL.

About this clone: This sample includes further DNA sequences coding for the same CDR3. This chain joins TRBV5-1 and TRBJ2-3, with a possible D match to TRBD1 (5 bases). The CDR3 sequence is 15 residues long. Germline V gene data show CDR1 as SGHRS and CDR2 as YFSETQ. Trimming pared 3 bases from V and 0 bases from J, leaving 11 bases between. The CDR3 here is CASSSSGASTDTQYF. CDR3 nucleotides: TGCGCCAGCAGCTCGTCTGGGGCCAGCACAGATACGCAGTATTTT.

The V call is TRBV19, the J call TRBJ2-7; 7 nucleotides agree with TRBD1. The CDR3 totals 15 residues. Losses at the gene ends were 3 bases for V and 1 base for J; bases not matched to a gene: 6. Germline lookup yields CDR1 LNHDA and CDR2 SQIVND (reference sequence). The CDR3 nucleotides are TGTGCCAGTAGTATGGCGAGACAGGGTTCCTACGAGCAGTACTTC. Protein: CASSMARQGSYEQYF.

This clone was found once. This chain uses TRBV5-4 with TRBJ1-3; 7 positions agree with TRBD1. The V gene's germline CDR1 is SGHNT and CDR2 YYREEE (reference sequence). The CDR3 runs 14 residues. Germline trimming cut 4 bases from V and 4 bases from J; bases unmatched to any gene: 5. The CDR3 sequence is CASSPTQGGNTIYF. The CDR3 DNA is TGTGCCAGCAGCCCCACACAGGGGGGAAACACCATATATTTT. Supplemented by reference TRBV5-4 and TRBJ1-3, the full variable domain reads ETGVTQSPTHLIKTRGQQVTLRCSSQSGHNTVSWYQQALGQGPQFIFQYYREEENGRGNFPPRFSGLQFPNYSSELNVNALELDDSALYLCASSPTQGGNTIYFGEGSWLTVV.

The chain joins TRBV5-1 to TRBJ2-2; 14 nucleotides line up with TRBD2. V was clipped by 6 bases and J by 3 bases; unmatched bases: 4. The CDR3 consists of 16 residues. Germline loops: CDR1 SGHRS, CDR2 YFSETQ. For the CDR3, the DNA is TGCGCCAGCACCGGGACTAGCGGGAGCGACACCGGGGAGCTGTTTTTT. This sequence encodes CASTGTSGSDTGELFF.

In this sample, this clone turned up a few times. This sequence joins TRBV5-4 and TRBJ1-1; TRBD1 aligns across 7 bases. This CDR3 contains 13 residues. After removal of 4 bases from V and 7 bases from J, the junction contained 7 bases not matched to a gene. Germline V gene data show CDR1 as SGHNT and CDR2 as YYREEE (reference sequence). The CDR3 DNA follows: TGTGCCAGCAGCGCTGACAGGGCTGGTGAAGCTTTCTTT. As protein: CASSADRAGEAFF.

V is TRBV18 and J is TRBJ2-6, with TRBD1 matching over 10 bases. The germline CDR1 and CDR2 sequences are KGHSH and LQKENI. The junction had 10 bases not matched to a gene; V was cut back by 1 base and J by 1 base. CDR3 length: 20 residues. CDR3 sequence: CASSPRRVWTGGSGANVLTF. In nucleotides, the CDR3 is TGTGCCAGCTCACCACGGAGGGTCTGGACAGGGGGTTCTGGGGCCAACGTCCTGACTTTC. Variable domain in full (rest from reference TRBV18 and TRBJ2-6): NAGVMQNPRHLVRRRGQEARLRCSPMKGHSHVYWYRQLPEEGLKFMVYLQKENIIDESGMPKERFSAEFPKEGPSILRIQQVVRGDSAAYFCASSPRRVWTGGSGANVLTFGAGSRLTVL.

The genes are TRBV11-3 and TRBJ2-5, with D uncertain. V lost 5 bases to trimming and J lost 10 bases, with 17 bases between them. This CDR3 is built from 13 residues. Germline V lookup: CDR1 SGHNT, CDR2 YENEEA. CDR3 loop: CASSGQAGGSQYF. For the CDR3, the DNA is TGTGCCAGCAGCGGGCAGGCCGGTGGAAGCCAGTACTTC.